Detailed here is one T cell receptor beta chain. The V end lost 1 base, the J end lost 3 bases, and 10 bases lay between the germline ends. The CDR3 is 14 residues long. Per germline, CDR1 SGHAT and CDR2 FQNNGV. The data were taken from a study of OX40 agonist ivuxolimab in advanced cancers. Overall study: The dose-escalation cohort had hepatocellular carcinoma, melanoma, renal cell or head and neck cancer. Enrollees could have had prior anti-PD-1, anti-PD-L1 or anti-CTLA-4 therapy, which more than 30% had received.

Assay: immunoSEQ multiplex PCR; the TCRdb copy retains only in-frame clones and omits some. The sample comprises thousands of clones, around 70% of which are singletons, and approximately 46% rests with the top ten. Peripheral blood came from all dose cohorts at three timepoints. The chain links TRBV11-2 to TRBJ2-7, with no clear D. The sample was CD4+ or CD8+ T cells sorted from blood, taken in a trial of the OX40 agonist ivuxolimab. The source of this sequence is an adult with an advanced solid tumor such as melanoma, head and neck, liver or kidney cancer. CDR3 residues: CASSLAASFYEQYF. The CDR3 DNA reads TGTGCCAGCAGCTTAGCGGCTTCATTCTACGAGCAGTACTTC.